The 4 T cell receptor beta chains reported below all come from one sample, sequenced in a study of shared clonotypes between healthy human individuals. The protocol was immunoSEQ multiplex PCR, while the TCRdb copy is restricted to in-frame clones and leaves out a portion. The sample contains more than 400,000 clones, approximately 94% of which appear only once. Material: naive CD4+ T cells sorted from blood. Described subset: CD45RA+ positively selected. The receptors come from a woman in her 30s in good health.

The chain recombines TRBV28 with TRBJ1-3, with D possibly matching TRBD1 (6 bases). The CDR3 spans 12 residues. V was pared by 5 bases and J by 8 bases, with 10 bases between. Germline loops: CDR1 MDHEN, CDR2 SYDVKM. The CDR3, as DNA: TGTGCCAGCAGTCACAGGGCAGACACCATATATTTT. Protein: CASSHRADTIYF.

The gene calls are TRBV19 and TRBJ2-7; D possibly uses TRBD1 or TRBD2 (5 bases each). In germline, CDR1 is LNHDA, CDR2 SQIVND (reference sequence). Trimming removed 5 bases at V and 2 bases at J, with 13 bases between. The CDR3 is made up of 14 amino acids. The DNA of the CDR3 is TGTGCCAGTAGTGGGACGATTACCACCTACGAGCAGTACTTC. Amino acids: CASSGTITTYEQYF.

This rearrangement joins TRBV28 to TRBJ2-7, with a tentative D call TRBD2 (5 bases). The CDR3 covers 15 residues. Trimming cost V 7 bases and J 9 bases, with 25 bases left between them. Germline assignment: CDR1 MDHEN and CDR2 SYDVKM. The CDR3 coding sequence is TGTGCCAGCACCGGCCAAAACGGCGGTATCCGGGGGCAGTACTTC. Its protein product is CASTGQNGGIRGQYF.

A few counts support this clone. CDR3 sequence reads: CASSHFNPTGVMQPQHF. CDR3 bases: TGCGCCAGCAGCCATTTCAACCCTACAGGGGTGATGCAGCCCCAGCATTTT. The rearrangement links TRBV4-1 to TRBJ1-5, with TRBD1 matching over 7 bases. V shed 3 bases, J shed 7 bases, and the junction held 15 bases outside the gene matches. This CDR3 is 17 amino acids long. Germline V gives CDR1 MGHRA, CDR2 YSYEKL.